These T cell receptor beta chains were read from a single sample in a study of blood T cells in healthy people across ages. TCRdb re-called the 5' RACE reads with MiXCR, one entry per CDR3 protein. The data hold more than 900,000 distinct CDR3 sequences, with 25% observed a single time. A further study also used this sample, focusing on T cells of mothers and their children.

The sequenced material came from blood. The source is a girl under 10 years old in good health. Both conserved end residues are part of each CDR3. A D gene is named only where the DNA matches it firmly. Clone sizes are given selectively: once, few, many, or a class where the clone is expanded.

D gene,clone size,V gene,J gene,CDR3 protein,CDR3 DNA
TRBD1,few,TRBV5-1,TRBJ2-7,CASSGGQGAYYEQYF,TGCGCCAGCAGCGGCGGACAGGGGGCCTACTACGAGCAGTACTTC
-,-,TRBV29-1,TRBJ2-5,CSAQKAGETQYF,TGCAGCGCTCAAAAGGCTGGAGAGACCCAGTACTTC
TRBD1,-,TRBV20-1,TRBJ1-4,CSAASGTGTTNEKLFF,TGCAGTGCTGCCTCCGGGACAGGGACAACTAATGAAAAACTGTTTTTT
TRBD1,-,TRBV12-3/TRBV12-4,TRBJ1-1,CASSFGDSYTEAFF,TGTGCCAGCAGTTTCGGGGACAGTTACACTGAAGCTTTCTTT
-,few,TRBV6-2/TRBV6-3,TRBJ2-3,CASSRVQLTDTQYF,TGTGCCAGCAGTAGGGTCCAACTCACAGATACGCAGTATTTT
TRBD1,-,TRBV12-3/TRBV12-4,TRBJ1-2,CASPGPPQGADGYTF,TGTGCCAGCCCCGGGCCACCACAGGGGGCTGATGGCTACACCTTC
-,-,TRBV27,TRBJ2-1,CASSPHGRGYNEQFF,TGTGCCAGCAGTCCTCACGGCCGGGGATACAATGAGCAGTTCTTC
-,-,TRBV12-3/TRBV12-4,TRBJ2-1,CASTLRSTSYNEQFF,TGTGCCAGCACCCTCAGGTCGACCTCCTACAATGAGCAGTTCTTC
TRBD2,few,TRBV7-2,TRBJ2-3,CASSSLAGDPPDTQYF,TGTGCCAGCAGCTCACTAGCGGGAGACCCCCCAGATACGCAGTATTTT
-,many,TRBV7-8,TRBJ2-7,CASSLAPGTYEQYF,TGTGCCAGCAGCTTAGCCCCAGGGACCTACGAGCAGTACTTC
TRBD2,-,TRBV15,TRBJ2-1,CATSGTSGSRNNEQFF,TGTGCCACCTCCGGGACTAGCGGGAGCCGGAACAATGAGCAGTTCTTC
TRBD2,-,TRBV12-3/TRBV12-4,TRBJ2-1,CASGFPGLRKDEQFF,TGTGCCAGCGGTTTCCCGGGACTACGCAAGGATGAGCAGTTCTTC
TRBD1,few,TRBV11-2,TRBJ2-7,CASSFVGTGHYEQYF,TGTGCCAGCAGCTTCGTCGGGACAGGGCACTACGAGCAGTACTTC
-,few,TRBV5-5,TRBJ1-3,CASSFPRVGNTIYF,TGTGCCAGCAGCTTCCCCAGGGTTGGAAACACCATATATTTT
-,few,TRBV6-2/TRBV6-3,TRBJ2-3,CASSYPGLFDTQYF,TGTGCCAGCAGTTACCCGGGACTCTTCGATACGCAGTATTTT
TRBD2,-,TRBV10-3,TRBJ2-5,CAIGETSVNNEQLF,TGTGCCATCGGGGAGACTAGCGTAAACAATGAGCAGCTCTTC
TRBD1,-,TRBV7-2,TRBJ2-2,CASSAWTGGDTGELFF,TGTGCCAGCAGCGCTTGGACAGGGGGCGACACCGGGGAGCTGTTTTTT
TRBD2,few,TRBV2,TRBJ2-1,CASSAGRAGGFYNEQFF,TGTGCCAGCAGTGCTGGGAGAGCGGGAGGGTTCTACAATGAGCAGTTCTTC
-,few,TRBV29-1,TRBJ1-1,CSVSEVQTFEAFF,TGCAGCGTTTCAGAGGTCCAGACATTTGAAGCTTTCTTT
TRBD1,-,TRBV29-1,TRBJ2-3,CSADRGGTDTQYF,TGCAGCGCTGACAGGGGGGGGACAGATACGCAGTATTTT
-,-,TRBV3-1,TRBJ2-6,CASSQVPGKGAGANVLTF,TGTGCCAGCAGCCAAGTTCCGGGGAAGGGAGCTGGGGCCAACGTCCTGACTTTC
-,few,TRBV2,TRBJ1-2,CASMMGLGYGYTF,TGTGCCAGCATGATGGGTTTGGGCTATGGCTACACCTTC
TRBD2,few,TRBV27,TRBJ2-3,CASSHTSGSTDTQYF,TGTGCCAGCAGCCATACTAGCGGAAGCACAGATACGCAGTATTTT
-,few,TRBV20-1,TRBJ1-1,CSANRPGLTNTEAFF,TGCAGTGCAAATCGTCCGGGGCTTACGAACACTGAAGCTTTCTTT
-,-,TRBV29-1,TRBJ2-5,CSVAGTEETQYF,TGCAGCGTAGCGGGCACCGAAGAGACCCAGTACTTC
TRBD2,few,TRBV4-1,TRBJ2-3,CASSQANLLAGESTQYF,TGCGCCAGCAGCCAAGCCAACTTACTAGCGGGAGAGAGTACGCAGTATTTT
-,many,TRBV11-1,TRBJ2-7,CASSTDRPYEQYF,TGTGCCAGCAGCACCGACAGACCCTACGAGCAGTACTTC
TRBD2,-,TRBV29-1,TRBJ2-7,CSVDIGGFDEQYF,TGCAGCGTTGACATCGGGGGGTTTGACGAGCAGTACTTC
-,-,TRBV12-3/TRBV12-4,TRBJ1-2,CASSPSGTAYGYTF,TGTGCCAGCAGTCCCAGCGGGACCGCGTATGGCTACACCTTC
-,-,TRBV4-3,TRBJ2-5,CASSQDWGTQYF,TGCGCCAGCAGCCAAGATTGGGGGACCCAGTACTTC
TRBD1,-,TRBV20-1,TRBJ2-7,CSAPSGTGSSYEQYF,TGCAGTGCTCCCTCCGGGACAGGGAGCTCCTACGAGCAGTACTTC
-,-,TRBV29-1,TRBJ2-1,CSADPDSYNEQFF,TGCAGCGCAGACCCAGACTCCTACAATGAGCAGTTCTTC
-,-,TRBV4-2,TRBJ1-6,CASMPNRGRLDSPLHF,TGTGCCAGCATGCCCAATCGCGGTCGGCTGGATTCACCCCTCCACTTT
-,-,TRBV5-6,TRBJ1-3,CASSLATGPGNTIYF,TGTGCCAGCAGCTTGGCAACAGGACCTGGAAACACCATATATTTT
-,-,TRBV12-3/TRBV12-4,TRBJ2-1,CASSPLEQEAKFF,TGTGCCAGCAGTCCTTTAGAACAGGAGGCAAAGTTCTTC
TRBD2,few,TRBV7-6,TRBJ2-1,CASSLGGGENEQFF,TGTGCCAGCAGCTTAGGGGGGGGGGAAAATGAGCAGTTCTTC
TRBD2,few,TRBV6-1,TRBJ2-1,CASSDMGGDSGKNEQFF,TGTGCCAGCAGTGATATGGGGGGGGACTCAGGAAAAAATGAGCAGTTCTTC
-,-,TRBV2,TRBJ2-1,CASDGLALYNEQFF,TGTGCCAGCGACGGGCTAGCGTTATACAATGAGCAGTTCTTC
TRBD1,-,TRBV10-3,TRBJ1-1,CAISDPTGYVTEAFF,TGTGCCATCAGTGACCCGACAGGGTACGTCACTGAAGCTTTCTTT